Listed here are 28 T cell receptor beta chains from one sample, sequenced in a study of CD8+CD57+ T cells in acquired aplastic anemia. TCR beta VDJ and CDR3 profiles were obtained from a genomic DNA template. TCRdb analysed the reads with MiXCR anew, one entry per CDR3 protein. The table shows 150,000 to 200,000 distinct CDR3 sequences, with around half occurring only once. All sequencing subjects had displayed CD8+CD57+ cell expansion on flow cytometry. What was sequenced was sorted CD4+, CD8+, or CD8+CD57+ T cells (not recorded which) from PBMCs. All receptors come from a human donor with aplastic anemia.

The gene calls are TRBV27 and TRBJ2-3; the match to TRBD2 covers 8 bases. This CDR3 comprises 14 residues. Germline CDR1 and CDR2: MNHEY and SMNVEV (reference sequence). V was pared by 5 bases and J by 5 bases, with 6 bases of the junction left unmatched. In nucleotides, the CDR3 is TGTGCCAGCAGTACACCGGGACTAGGAGATACGCAGTATTTT. Protein: CASSTPGLGDTQYF.

A few counts support this clonotype. DNA of the CDR3: TGCAGCGTTGTTGGGTTGCGGGGGAACACCGGGGAGCTGTTTTTT. Translating it yields CSVVGLRGNTGELFF. The rearrangement uses TRBV29-1 and TRBJ2-2; perhaps TRBD2 as D (6 bases). V lost 4 bases, J lost 1 base, and 13 bases lay in between. CDR1 is SQVTM, CDR2 ANQGSEA, per germline. CDR3 length: 15 amino acids.

The chain uses TRBV9 and TRBJ2-1, with 7 bases lining up with TRBD2. This CDR3 contains 14 residues. J lost 6 bases, V lost 0 bases, and 3 bases had no gene match. The V gene's germline CDR1 is SGDLS and CDR2 YYNGEE. CDR3 sequence reads: CASSVGPSGNEQFF. The CDR3 nucleotides read TGTGCCAGCAGCGTAGGTCCTAGCGGCAATGAGCAGTTCTTC.

This clonotype has a count of ten or more. The genes are TRBV9 and TRBJ2-1; 8 nucleotides line up with TRBD2. The J segment lost 0 bases and the V segment lost 2 bases, leaving 7 bases of the junction unmatched. The CDR3 has 17 amino acids. CDR1 is SGDLS, CDR2 YYNGEE, per germline. In DNA form, the CDR3 reads TGTGCCAGCAGCGTCAAAGCGGGAGAGCCCTCCTACAATGAGCAGTTCTTC. Translating it yields CASSVKAGEPSYNEQFF.

The chain combines TRBV6-1 with TRBJ2-5; TRBD1 aligns across 7 bases. The CDR3 is 16 residues long. After removal of 5 bases from V and 0 bases from J, the junction contained 9 bases not matched to a gene. Germline CDR1 and CDR2: MNHNS and SASEGT. The CDR3 region has the DNA TGTGCCAGCAGTACCCCAAGGACAGGACACCAAGAGACCCAGTACTTC. Translating gives CASSTPRTGHQETQYF.

This clonotype was recorded many times. DNA for the CDR3: TGCGCCAGCAGCTTGGGGATCGAAGCTTTCTTT. It is translated as CASSLGIEAFF. V gene TRBV5-1 combines with J gene TRBJ1-1; no clear D gene. The ends were cut back, 0 bases at V and 8 bases at J, with 5 bases in the middle. This CDR3 spans 11 amino acids. Germline V gene sequence: CDR1 SGHRS, CDR2 YFSETQ.

This chain links TRBV6-1 with TRBJ2-7, with 7 bases lining up with TRBD2. Trimming at V came to 11 bases and at J to 6 bases, leaving 10 bases not matched to a gene. Germline CDR1 reads MNHNS; CDR2 reads SASEGT. The CDR3 is 12 amino acids. The chain's CDR3 is CAVGQREGEQYF. The CDR3 DNA sequence: TGTGCCGTTGGTCAGCGGGAAGGCGAGCAGTACTTC.

The chain carries TRBV20-1 and TRBJ1-4; D remains ambiguous. Trimming cost V 5 bases and J 2 bases, with 27 bases left between them. The CDR3 is made up of 19 amino acids. CDR1 DFQATT and CDR2 SNEGSKA come from the germline V gene (reference sequence). The CDR3 DNA reads as TGCAGTGCTCCTGGTAATCTCCACCGAAGAGTCGCGACTAATGAAAAACTGTTTTTT. Its protein is CSAPGNLHRRVATNEKLFF.

This clonotype came up many times. The chain recombines TRBV6-6 with TRBJ2-5; 8 nucleotides agree with TRBD1. Trimming at V came to 2 bases and at J to 7 bases, leaving 9 bases not matched to a gene. Germline values: CDR1 MNHNY, CDR2 SVGAGI (reference sequence). The CDR3 is made up of 15 amino acids. The CDR3 reads CASSYVDRVDRTQYF. The CDR3 DNA reads as TGTGCCAGCAGTTACGTGGACAGGGTTGATCGGACCCAGTACTTC.

The gene calls are TRBV4-1 and TRBJ1-5; perhaps TRBD1 as D (5 bases). The length of the CDR3 is 18 residues. The ends were cut back, 1 base at V and 0 bases at J, with 16 bases in the middle. In germline, CDR1 is MGHRA, CDR2 YSYEKL. CDR3 DNA: TGCGCCAGCAGCCAAGGGCCCTGGGGGGGTCATAGCAATCAGCCCCAGCATTTT. As protein: CASSQGPWGGHSNQPQHF.

The chain recombines TRBV12-5 with TRBJ2-3, with 9 nucleotides matching TRBD2. The CDR3 consists of 19 residues. Per the germline V gene, CDR1 is LGHNT and CDR2 is FRNRAP. V gave up 1 base and J gave up 4 bases; unmatched junction bases: 15. The CDR3 DNA is TGTGCTAGTGGTTTGGGACTCGGATGGCGGGGGGGCCGTCCAGATACGCAGTATTTT. Protein sequence: CASGLGLGWRGGRPDTQYF.

This clonotype was picked up many times. The CDR3 DNA follows: TGTGCCAGCAGCTTACAGGGACAGATACTCACAGATACGCAGTATTTT. Protein sequence: CASSLQGQILTDTQYF. The J gene is TRBJ2-3, the V gene TRBV7-3, with 7 bases lining up with TRBD1. This CDR3 spans 16 amino acids. V dropped 2 bases and J dropped 2; count of bases not matched to a gene: 7. Germline V lookup: CDR1 SGHTA, CDR2 FQGTGA.

V and J are TRBV7-9 and TRBJ2-3; 8 positions match TRBD1. The V and J ends lost 7 bases and 5 bases, in that order; junction bases with no gene match: 8. The germline V gene has CDR1 SEHNR and CDR2 FQNEAQ (reference sequence). The CDR3 is 14 residues long. The CDR3 DNA reads TGTGCCAGCACCCCTCAGGGGGCCGTAGATACGCAGTATTTT. Its translation: CASTPQGAVDTQYF.

This chain links TRBV13 with TRBJ1-6; 9 bases align to TRBD1. This CDR3 contains 14 residues. The germline CDR1 and CDR2 sequences are PRHDT and FYEKMQ (reference sequence). With 3 bases clipped from V and 9 bases from J, the junction kept 3 bases outside the gene matches. The CDR3 region has the DNA TGTGCCAGCAGCTTCGGGACAGGGTTTTCACCCCTCCACTTT. Residues: CASSFGTGFSPLHF.

As to this clonotype: Mismatch with germline at one junction end may stem from a read error. The rearrangement uses TRBV2 and TRBJ2-1; D gene unclear. Germline V gene lookup returns CDR1 SNHLY and CDR2 FYNNEI. The CDR3 extends over 13 amino acids. CDR3 nucleotide sequence: TGCGCCAGCAGCTCAGCGCCTCAAAGGGAGCAGTTCTTC. It encodes CASSSAPQREQFF.

In its sample, this clonotype was seen a few times. The chain carries TRBV6-1 and TRBJ1-4; D is ambiguous. This CDR3 has 16 amino acids. Per the germline V gene, CDR1 is MNHNS and CDR2 is SASEGT. V was cut by 2 bases and J by 5 bases, with 15 bases left in between. For the CDR3, the DNA is TGTGCCAGCAGTGAACGGACTATCGCCCGAAATGAAAAACTGTTTTTT. Its translation: CASSERTIARNEKLFF.

V and J are TRBV15 and TRBJ2-5, with 9 bases matching TRBD1. In germline, CDR1 is LNHNV, CDR2 YYDKDF (reference sequence). Unmatched junction bases numbered 7, after V lost 3 bases and J lost 5 bases. This CDR3 has 15 residues. The CDR3 DNA reads TGTGCCACCAGCAGGGACAGGGGCATAGGGGAGACCCAGTACTTC. Encoded protein: CATSRDRGIGETQYF.

This clonotype has just a few counts. A read error is possible here, since a much larger clone lies one base away. This rearrangement joins TRBV9 to TRBJ2-5; 8 positions match TRBD2. CDR1 and CDR2 from the germline V gene are SGDLS and YYNGEE. The CDR3 has 18 amino acids. Germline trimming cut 3 bases from V and 6 bases from J; bases unmatched to any gene: 19. CDR3 region: CASSGAGWRGRREQTQYF. CDR3 in DNA: TGTGCCAGCAGCGGGGCAGGCTGGCGCGGGAGGAGAGAGCAGACCCAGTACTTC. Drawing the rest from reference TRBV9 and TRBJ2-5, the complete variable domain is DSGVTQTPKHLITATGQRVTLRCSPRSGDLSVYWYQQSLDQGLQFLIQYYNGEERAKGNILERFSAQQFPDLHSELNLSSLELGDSALYFCASSGAGWRGRREQTQYFGPGTRLLVL.

The V gene is TRBV25-1, the J gene TRBJ2-7; D not resolved. CDR1 MGHDK and CDR2 SYGVNS come from the germline V gene. The CDR3 sequence is 12 residues long. Trimming stripped 7 bases from V and 5 bases from J, with 12 bases between. The chain's CDR3 is CASIGEGNEQYF. In DNA, the CDR3 is TGTGCCAGCATTGGGGAAGGCAACGAGCAGTACTTC.

The chain is built from TRBV29-1 and TRBJ2-7, with 11 positions matching TRBD1. Germline V CDR1 and CDR2: SQVTM, ANQGSEA. The V gene end was trimmed by 6 bases and the J gene end by 3 bases; junction bases not matched to a gene: 4. The CDR3 totals 13 residues. CDR3 loop: CSVTGTGGYEQYF. In DNA form, the CDR3 reads TGCAGCGTCACCGGGACAGGGGGCTACGAGCAGTACTTC.

As for this clonotype: One end of the junction is discordant with germline, which a read error may explain. V usage is TRBV7-6 and J usage is TRBJ1-4; TRBD1 might be the D (5 bases). In germline, CDR1 is SGHVS, CDR2 FNYEAQ. CDR3 length: 13 amino acids. CDR3 bases: TGTGCCAGCAGCGTTAGGGGCAATGAAAAACTGTTCTTT. Translating it yields CASSVRGNEKLFF.

This clonotype was observed at least ten times. The chain employs TRBV11-3 and TRBJ1-6; D uncertain. The CDR3 extends over 12 amino acids. In germline, CDR1 is SGHNT, CDR2 YENEEA. Between the trimmed V and J ends, which lost 3 bases and 8 bases, there was a span of 5 bases. In DNA form, the CDR3 reads TGTGCCAGCAGCTTTGTGGATTCACCCCTCCACTTT. Encoded protein: CASSFVDSPLHF.

The genes are TRBV7-9 and TRBJ2-5, with D maybe TRBD1 (6 bases). Germline V gene data show CDR1 as SEHNR and CDR2 as FQNEAQ (reference sequence). This CDR3 is 16 amino acids long. V was clipped by 8 bases and J by 0 bases, with 19 bases between them. For the CDR3, the DNA is TGTGCCAGCCTCCCTAGAGGGGGAACATACCAAGAGACCCAGTACTTC. The encoded protein is CASLPRGGTYQETQYF.

Ten or more counts support this clonotype. V usage is TRBV5-6 and J usage is TRBJ2-7; 11 positions agree with TRBD2. With V trimmed by 0 bases and J by 3 bases, 5 bases remained unmatched. The germline V gene has CDR1 SGHDT and CDR2 YYEEEE. The CDR3 contains 16 residues. The DNA for the CDR3 is TGTGCCAGCAGCTTGGCGCTAGCGGGAGGAAGCTACGAGCAGTACTTC. Amino acids: CASSLALAGGSYEQYF.

The chain carries TRBV7-9 and TRBJ2-5; D could derive from TRBD1 or TRBD2 (5 bases each). This CDR3 comprises 12 residues. Trimming left V 0 bases short and J 11 bases short, with 10 bases between. Germline V gives CDR1 SEHNR, CDR2 FQNEAQ (reference sequence). CDR3 sequence (DNA): TGTGCCAGCAGCTTAGCGTTGGGACGGCAGTACTTC. This sequence encodes CASSLALGRQYF.

This clonotype was seen once. V gene TRBV9 combines with J gene TRBJ1-3; D gene ambiguous. V was trimmed by 3 bases and J by 7 bases, leaving 5 bases between them. This CDR3 is 11 amino acids long. Per the germline V gene, CDR1 is SGDLS and CDR2 is YYNGEE. The CDR3 DNA is TGTGCCAGCAGCGGTATGAACACCATATATTTT. It is translated as CASSGMNTIYF.

The chain carries TRBV15 and TRBJ1-1; weak D call: TRBD1 (5 bases). Looked up from germline, CDR1 is LNHNV and CDR2 is YYDKDF (reference sequence). The V end was cut by 5 bases, the J end by 2 bases, with 12 bases between. The CDR3 contains 14 residues. CDR3 sequence reads: CATSPDRTNTEAFF. CDR3 nucleotide sequence: TGTGCCACCAGCCCCGACAGAACCAACACTGAAGCTTTCTTT.

V and J are TRBV7-8 and TRBJ2-5; D unresolved. The V gene's germline CDR1 is SGHVS and CDR2 FQNEAQ. V was cut by 2 bases and J by 2 bases, with 6 bases left in between. There are 13 residues in the CDR3. CDR3 loop: CASSLMPQETQYF. DNA of the CDR3: TGTGCCAGCAGCTTAATGCCTCAAGAGACCCAGTACTTC.